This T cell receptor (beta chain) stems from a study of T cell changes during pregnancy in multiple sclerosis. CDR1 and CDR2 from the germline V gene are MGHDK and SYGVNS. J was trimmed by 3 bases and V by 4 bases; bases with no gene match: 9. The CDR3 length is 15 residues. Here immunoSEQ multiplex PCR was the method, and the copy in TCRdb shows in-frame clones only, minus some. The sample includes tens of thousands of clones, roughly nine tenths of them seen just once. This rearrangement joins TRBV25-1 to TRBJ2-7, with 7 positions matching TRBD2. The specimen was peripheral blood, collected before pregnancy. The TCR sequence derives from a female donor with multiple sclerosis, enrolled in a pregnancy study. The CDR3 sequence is CASSGRAGEGYEQYF. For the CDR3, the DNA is TGTGCCAGCAGTGGCCGTGCGGGGGAGGGCTACGAGCAGTACTTC.